These T cell receptor beta chains were read from a single sample in a study of cytomegalovirus exposure and HLA in healthy donors. Using immunoSEQ multiplex PCR, the repertoire was profiled, and TCRdb retains in-frame clones only, with some absent. The table lists under 150,000 clones, about 70% of them singletons. The material sequenced was PBMCs. The receptors here all came from a man between 18 and 29 years old in good health and CMV-seronegative. The CDR3 runs from the conserved cysteine through the conserved F or W. The order of the fields is J gene, CDR3 length, clone size, V gene, D gene, CDR3 protein, CDR3 DNA. The D gene is left open where the match is weak. Clone size is stated in some rows and not others, as once, few, many or a class when expanded.

TRBJ2-5 13 few TRBV27 . CASSSQGQETQYF TGTGCCAGCAGTTCACAGGGTCAGGAGACCCAGTACTTC
TRBJ1-1 15 . TRBV14 TRBD1 CASSQDPGTGDEAFF TGTGCCAGCAGCCAAGACCCCGGGACAGGGGACGAAGCTTTCTTT
TRBJ1-1 14 . TRBV28 . CASSLRRAVTEAFF TGTGCCAGCAGTTTACGCAGGGCTGTCACTGAAGCTTTCTTT
TRBJ2-7 15 . TRBV30 . CAWSGGSRARYEQYF TGTGCCTGGAGTGGGGGTTCGAGGGCTCGCTACGAGCAGTACTTC
TRBJ2-5 15 . TRBV27 TRBD1 CASSLSRTGRETQYF TGTGCCAGCAGTTTATCGCGGACAGGGAGAGAGACCCAGTACTTC
TRBJ2-3 15 . TRBV10-2 TRBD1 CASSESTLTGDTQYF TGCGCCAGCAGTGAGTCGACCCTGACAGGGGATACGCAGTATTTT
TRBJ2-1 13 . TRBV28 . CASSIDSYNEQFF TGTGCCAGCAGCATCGACAGTTACAATGAGCAGTTCTTC
TRBJ2-5 13 . TRBV6-1 . CASSEGREETQYF TGTGCCAGCAGTGAGGGCAGGGAAGAGACCCAGTACTTC
TRBJ2-7 14 . TRBV4-1 . CASRPAGRLSEQYF TGCGCCAGCAGGCCCGCAGGGAGGTTATCCGAGCAGTACTTC
TRBJ2-7 18 . TRBV7-9 TRBD2 CASSFLRGGGGRPYEQYF TGTGCCAGCAGCTTCCTCCGGGGGGGCGGGGGCCGACCCTACGAGCAGTACTTC
TRBJ1-1 16 . TRBV6-1 . CASSEAHPPMNTEAFF TGTGCCAGCAGTGAAGCTCATCCTCCTATGAACACTGAAGCTTTCTTT
TRBJ2-3 18 . TRBV7-8 TRBD1 CASSQYTATGSGTDTQYF TGTGCCAGCAGCCAATATACTGCGACAGGGTCGGGCACAGATACGCAGTATTTT
TRBJ2-7 15 . TRBV27 TRBD2 CASSWGGGGPHEQYF TGTGCCAGCAGTTGGGGCGGGGGGGGCCCGCACGAGCAGTACTTC
TRBJ2-1 16 . TRBV5-1 TRBD1 CASSSVRDRGDNEQFF TGCGCCAGCAGCTCTGTCCGGGACAGGGGAGACAATGAGCAGTTCTTC
TRBJ2-5 13 . TRBV5-1 . CASSLGLGETQYF TGCGCCAGCAGCTTGGGCCTGGGCGAGACCCAGTACTTC
TRBJ2-5 16 once TRBV6-1 TRBD2 CASSVSGLAGRETQYF TGTGCCAGCAGTGTCTCGGGACTAGCGGGACGAGAGACCCAGTACTTC
TRBJ2-1 19 . TRBV5-1 TRBD1 CASSFPGGTGAPSYNEQFF TGCGCCAGCAGCTTCCCCGGGGGGACAGGGGCCCCCTCCTACAATGAGCAGTTCTTC
TRBJ1-5 15 . TRBV2 TRBD1 CASSRQGGGNQPQHF TGTGCCAGCAGTAGACAGGGAGGCGGCAATCAGCCCCAGCATTTT
TRBJ2-5 15 . TRBV5-6 TRBD2 CASSLGGSGSETQYF TGTGCCAGCAGCTTGGGCGGGAGTGGTAGTGAGACCCAGTACTTC
TRBJ2-7 14 . TRBV5-6 TRBD1 CASSSLQGFYEQYF TGTGCCAGCAGCTCACTACAGGGGTTCTACGAGCAGTACTTC
TRBJ2-2 13 . TRBV27 . CASSLLNTGELFF TGTGCCAGCAGTTTACTCAACACCGGGGAGCTGTTTTTT
TRBJ1-2 13 . TRBV30 . CAWSVPGWNGYTF TGTGCCTGGAGTGTTCCAGGGTGGAATGGCTACACCTTC
TRBJ2-1 13 once TRBV6-1 . CASSEGLRGGQFF TGTGCCAGCAGTGAAGGGCTCAGGGGCGGACAGTTCTTC
TRBJ1-1 22 . TRBV21-1 . CASSKNGVKSDRGALEGTEAFF TGTGCCAGCAGCAAAAATGGTGTTAAGTCGGACAGGGGAGCCCTTGAGGGCACTGAAGCTTTCTTT
TRBJ1-2 16 . TRBV5-8 TRBD1 CASSLDRGITNYGYTF TGTGCCAGCAGCCTGGACAGGGGGATTACTAACTATGGCTACACCTTC
TRBJ1-4 16 . TRBV4-2 TRBD1 CASSQGQGVTNEKLFF TGTGCCAGCAGCCAAGGGCAGGGGGTAACTAATGAAAAACTGTTTTTT
TRBJ2-7 14 . TRBV6-6 . CASRPLVSSYEQYF TGTGCCAGCAGACCACTAGTGAGCTCCTACGAGCAGTACTTC
TRBJ2-3 16 . TRBV5-1 TRBD2 CASSGQAGGGADTQYF TGCGCCAGCAGCGGACAAGCGGGGGGCGGTGCGGATACGCAGTATTTT
TRBJ1-2 15 . TRBV6-1 TRBD1 CASRRGGTGADGYTF TGTGCCAGCAGACGGGGCGGGACAGGGGCGGACGGCTACACCTTC
TRBJ1-2 15 . TRBV30 . CAWSVSAGTNYGYTF TGTGCCTGGAGTGTTTCGGCAGGAACTAACTATGGCTACACCTTC
TRBJ1-2 12 . TRBV30 . CAWSSGSYGYTF TGTGCCTGGAGTTCGGGGTCCTATGGCTACACCTTC
TRBJ1-5 16 few TRBV7-9 TRBD1 CASSTGTGLSNQPQHF TGTGCCAGCAGCACCGGGACAGGGCTTAGCAATCAGCCCCAGCATTTT
TRBJ2-7 14 . TRBV13 . CASSFIGTSYEQYF TGTGCCAGCAGCTTCATCGGGACATCCTACGAGCAGTACTTC
TRBJ2-1 19 . TRBV19 TRBD2 CASTLGGLAGGFSYNEQFF TGTGCCAGTACCCTGGGGGGACTAGCGGGAGGTTTCTCCTACAATGAGCAGTTCTTC
TRBJ2-3 14 few TRBV19 . CASRSSSYTDTQYF TGTGCCAGTCGGAGTTCGAGCTACACAGATACGCAGTATTTT
TRBJ1-3 13 . TRBV9 . CASSVEVRDTIYF TGTGCCAGCAGCGTAGAGGTCCGGGACACCATATATTTT
TRBJ2-5 17 few TRBV5-6 TRBD2 CASSYRARTRGGETQYF TGTGCCAGCAGCTATCGGGCCCGGACTAGAGGCGGAGAGACCCAGTACTTC
TRBJ1-3 15 . TRBV9 . CASSVGQQIGNTIYF TGTGCCAGCAGCGTAGGACAGCAGATTGGAAACACCATATATTTT
TRBJ1-6 17 . TRBV19 . CASSLGRGMTYNSPLHF TGTGCCAGTAGTCTAGGTAGAGGGATGACCTATAATTCACCCCTCCACTTT
TRBJ1-4 14 few TRBV4-1 TRBD1 CASSQGQGGEKLFF TGCGCCAGCAGCCAAGGACAGGGAGGTGAAAAACTGTTTTTT
TRBJ2-2 14 . TRBV2 TRBD1 CASIPDRYTGELFF TGTGCCAGCATCCCGGACAGGTACACCGGGGAGCTGTTTTTT
TRBJ1-5 16 few TRBV5-8 TRBD1 CASSLPGRGRYQPQHF TGTGCCAGCAGCCTACCGGGTAGGGGGCGTTATCAGCCCCAGCATTTT
TRBJ2-1 15 . TRBV5-1 TRBD1 CASSLIGTGIDEQFF TGCGCCAGCAGCCTTATAGGGACAGGGATCGATGAGCAGTTCTTC
TRBJ1-2 15 . TRBV27 TRBD1 CASSFGGQGAYGYTF TGTGCCAGCAGTTTTGGGGGACAGGGGGCTTACGGCTACACCTTC
TRBJ1-6 17 . TRBV9 . CASSVDGVRGSNSPLHF TGTGCCAGCAGCGTCGACGGTGTCCGAGGATCGAATTCACCCCTCCACTTT
TRBJ1-1 13 . TRBV7-8 . CASSQQGNTEAFF TGTGCCAGCAGCCAACAGGGGAACACTGAAGCTTTCTTT
TRBJ1-5 15 once TRBV28 . CASMAWAASNQPQHF TGTGCCAGCATGGCGTGGGCAGCTAGCAATCAGCCCCAGCATTTT
TRBJ1-2 13 . TRBV9 . CASSSGILYGYTF TGTGCCAGCAGCTCCGGGATACTCTATGGCTACACCTTC
TRBJ1-2 15 . TRBV19 . CASSPSFTGARGYTF TGTGCCAGTAGTCCTTCTTTTACGGGAGCGCGAGGCTACACCTTC
TRBJ1-2 16 . TRBV4-1 . CASSQGWTRGNYGYTF TGCGCCAGCAGCCAAGGATGGACAAGGGGTAACTATGGCTACACCTTC
TRBJ1-4 14 few TRBV19 . CASKWSGPNEKLFF TGTGCCAGTAAATGGTCAGGCCCTAATGAAAAACTGTTTTTT
TRBJ1-5 14 . TRBV28 TRBD1 CASSFRQGEQPQHF TGTGCCAGCAGTTTCCGACAGGGGGAACAGCCCCAGCATTTT
TRBJ1-2 20 . TRBV5-1 . CASSHEPALGASRANYGYTF TGCGCCAGCAGTCATGAACCTGCACTTGGGGCCAGTAGAGCTAACTATGGCTACACCTTC
TRBJ2-3 14 . TRBV11-3 . CASSSGGGADTQYF TGTGCCAGCAGCTCCGGTGGGGGCGCAGATACGCAGTATTTT
TRBJ1-6 16 . TRBV5-6 . CASSLFGGPGNSPLHF TGTGCCAGCAGCTTGTTCGGGGGGCCAGGTAATTCACCCCTCCACTTT